This entry is about one TCR beta chain. The data were obtained in a study of blood T cell repertoires in COVID-19. J lost 15 bases, V lost 4 bases, and 14 bases had no gene match. CDR1 is SNHLY and CDR2 is FYNNEI in the germline V gene. The CDR3 consists of 14 residues. The protocol was immunoSEQ multiplex PCR, while the TCRdb copy is restricted to in-frame clones and leaves out a portion. This sample has about 360,000 clones; approximately 77% occur once, and the top ten carry roughly 1.1%. The source is a human donor with acute or convalescent COVID-19. The donor label of this sample is uncertain. This sequence joins TRBV2 and TRBJ1-4; the match to TRBD1 covers 7 bases. The sample taken for sequencing was peripheral blood. CDR3 sequence reads: CASSGGTEEKTVFF. The DNA of the CDR3 is TGTGCCAGCAGTGGTGGGACAGAGGAGAAAACGGTGTTTTTT.